The 31 T cell receptor beta chains below all came from one sample that was sequenced in a study of T-cell reconstitution after alpha-beta-depleted transplantation in children. During its preparation, the TCRbeta library received unique molecular identifiers. A single record per CDR3 protein comes from TCRdb applying MiXCR to the PCR reads. The data show approximately 290,000 distinct CDR3 sequences, with roughly 12% seen just once and about a quarter held by the top ten. The material was peripheral blood, obtained 180 days after TCRalphabeta/CD19-depleted stem cell transplant. The receptors here all came from a male patient aged 2-15 years who had a stem cell transplant for chronic granulomatous disease, so the T cells may come from the graft donor.

With regard to this clonotype: The junction shows a germline mismatch at one end, possibly a read error. V usage is TRBV20-1 and J usage is TRBJ1-1; 12 bases match TRBD1. The CDR3 is 12 amino acids. Germline CDR1 reads DFQATT; CDR2 reads SNEGSKA (reference sequence). In DNA form, the CDR3 reads TGCAGTGCTGGGACAGGGGGCACTGAAGCTCTCTTT. Protein product: CSAGTGGTEALF.

In its sample, this clonotype was seen many times. The chain's CDR3 is CASSKDRGHEQYF. Here the CDR3 DNA reads TGTGCCAGCAGCAAAGACAGGGGTCACGAGCAGTACTTC. The chain is built from TRBV7-2 and TRBJ2-7; 8 nucleotides match TRBD1. Per germline, CDR1 SGHTA and CDR2 FQGNSA. With V trimmed by 5 bases and J by 5 bases, 5 bases remained unmatched. This CDR3 region has 13 residues.

This clonotype was observed at least ten times. V usage is TRBV5-1 and J usage is TRBJ2-5; the match to TRBD1 covers 7 bases. The junction had 7 bases not matched to a gene; V was cut back by 1 base and J by 4 bases. Germline values: CDR1 SGHRS, CDR2 YFSETQ. The CDR3 loop spans 15 amino acids. The CDR3 nucleotides are TGCGCCAGCAGCTTGAATACAGGGGCCCGAGAGACCCAGTACTTC. Translating it yields CASSLNTGARETQYF. Drawing the rest from reference TRBV5-1 and TRBJ2-5, the complete variable domain is KAGVTQTPRYLIKTRGQQVTLSCSPISGHRSVSWYQQTPGQGLQFLFEYFSETQRNKGNFPGRFSGRQFSNSRSEMNVSTLELGDSALYLCASSLNTGARETQYFGPGTRLLVL.

In its sample, this clonotype was seen many times. A junction boundary mismatches the germline segment, possibly from a read error. J is TRBJ1-2 and V is TRBV29-1, with TRBD1 as a possible D gene (5 bases). The CDR3 runs to 11 residues. Germline V lookup: CDR1 SQVTM, CDR2 ANQGSEA. The CDR3 DNA reads as TGCAGCGTTAACCGGGACCTCTCTTCCTCCTTC. It is translated as CSVNRDLSSSF.

At least ten counts were recorded for this clonotype. A much more abundant neighbour one base away suggests this may be a read error. This rearrangement joins TRBV7-2 to TRBJ2-3; possible D gene TRBD1, 6 bases. The CDR3 totals 12 residues. CDR1 is SGHTA and CDR2 is FQGNSA in the germline V gene. V lost 3 bases and J 7 bases, leaving 8 bases between the germline ends. CDR3 protein: CASSLGANTQYF. Here the CDR3 DNA reads TGTGCCAGCAGCTTGGGGGCAAATACGCAGTATTTT.

This clonotype was seen many times. The V and J genes are TRBV20-1 and TRBJ1-1; TRBD1 might be the D (5 bases). Germline CDR1 and CDR2: DFQATT and SNEGSKA (reference sequence). The CDR3 loop spans 10 amino acids. CDR3 nucleotide sequence: TGCAGCCTACAGGAGGTACAAGCTTTCTTT. Amino acid sequence: CSLQEVQAFF.

The chain is built from TRBV28 and TRBJ2-5; D possibly corresponds to TRBD2 (6 bases). The germline V gene encodes CDR1 MDHEN and CDR2 SYDVKM. The CDR3 has 16 amino acids. Trimming cost V 3 bases and J 5 bases, with 19 bases left between them. The CDR3 nucleotides are TGTGCCAGCAGTTTGTCGGGGCTCCGGAGGGCGGAGACCCAGTACTTC. Translation gives CASSLSGLRRAETQYF.

The table lists this clonotype with many counts. The chain joins TRBV5-1 to TRBJ2-1; D is unresolved. CDR3 size: 15 residues. CDR1 and CDR2 (germline): SGHRS, YFSETQ. Trimming shortened V by 1 base and J by 7 bases, and 15 bases separated the two germline ends. This chain's CDR3 is CASSLMTKSSNEQFF. In nucleotides, the CDR3 is TGCGCCAGCAGCTTGATGACAAAATCATCGAATGAGCAGTTCTTC.

The V call is TRBV7-8, the J call TRBJ2-7; TRBD1 matches at 7 bases. Trimming cost V 5 bases and J 11 bases; bases outside gene matches: 12. The V gene's germline CDR1 is SGHVS and CDR2 FQNEAQ. This CDR3 is 13 amino acids long. The CDR3 sequence is CASSPSTTGNKYF. In DNA form, the CDR3 reads TGTGCCAGCAGCCCCTCCACGACAGGGAATAAGTACTTC.

In its sample, this clonotype was seen many times. The J gene is TRBJ2-3, the V gene TRBV15; D may be TRBD1 or TRBD2 (5 bases each). CDR3 length equals 13 residues. Trimming cost V 0 bases and J 4 bases, with 5 bases left between them. The germline V gene has CDR1 LNHNV and CDR2 YYDKDF (reference sequence). CDR3 in amino acids: CATSREGADTQYF. The CDR3 region has the DNA TGTGCCACCAGCAGAGAGGGGGCAGATACGCAGTATTTT. The whole variable domain, remainder taken from reference TRBV15 and TRBJ2-3, is DAMVIQNPRYQVTQFGKPVTLSCSQTLNHNVMYWYQQKSSQAPKLLFHYYDKDFNNEADTPDNFQSRRPNTSFCFLDIRSPGLGDTAMYLCATSREGADTQYFGPGTRLTVL.

This clonotype showed up many times. The chain links TRBV20-1 to TRBJ2-7; TRBD2 agrees at 13 bases. Germline lookup yields CDR1 DFQATT and CDR2 SNEGSKA (reference sequence). The CDR3 consists of 14 residues. J was trimmed by 2 bases and V by 6 bases; bases with no gene match: 4. The CDR3 sequence is CSATGTSGTYEQYF. CDR3 sequence (DNA): TGCAGTGCAACCGGGACTAGCGGGACCTACGAGCAGTACTTC.

The sample holds a few counts of this clonotype. J is TRBJ2-3 and V is TRBV5-4; the D is unclear. The CDR3 is 14 residues long. Trimming took 5 bases from V and 2 from J, leaving 12 bases between them. Germline V gives CDR1 SGHNT, CDR2 YYREEE (reference sequence). The CDR3 DNA reads as TGTGCCAGCAGTGAGGCGGTTCACACAGATACGCAGTATTTT. It translates to CASSEAVHTDTQYF.

This clonotype was found many times. The chain has TRBV7-2 and TRBJ2-5; 13 nucleotides agree with TRBD2. Germline CDR1 reads SGHTA; CDR2 reads FQGNSA. This CDR3 has 20 amino acids. The V and J ends lost 1 base and 0 bases, in that order; junction bases with no gene match: 11. In DNA, the CDR3 is TGTGCCAGCAGCTTAGTGAGGAAACTAGCGGGGGGGTGGTACCAAGAGACCCAGTACTTC. As protein: CASSLVRKLAGGWYQETQYF.

There are many counts of this clonotype. The chain is built from TRBV4-3 and TRBJ2-5; D is unresolved. This CDR3 has 15 amino acids. Trimming left V 0 bases short and J 2 bases short, with 10 bases between. Germline assignment: CDR1 LGHNA and CDR2 YSLEER. CDR3 DNA: TGCGCCAGCAGCCAAGAGAGGAGCGTACAAGAGACCCAGTACTTC. Its translation: CASSQERSVQETQYF.

Worth noting for this clonotype: A much more abundant neighbour one base away suggests this may be a read error. The genes are TRBV28 and TRBJ2-1, with D uncertain. V was trimmed by 10 bases and J by 6 bases, leaving 16 bases between them. Germline V gives CDR1 MDHEN, CDR2 SYDVKM. The CDR3 extends over 13 amino acids. The CDR3, as DNA: TGTGCCAACACTATCTCGAGCCCCAATGAGCAGTTCTTC. Its translation is CANTISSPNEQFF.

This clonotype occurred many times. The rearrangement uses TRBV28 and TRBJ2-1, with D uncertain. Trimming cost V 9 bases and J 5 bases, with 14 bases left between them. CDR1 and CDR2 (germline): MDHEN, SYDVKM. CDR3 length: 13 amino acids. The CDR3 DNA reads as TGTGCCAGTACGACTTCGACCCACAATGAGCAGTTCTTC. Translated, it gives CASTTSTHNEQFF.

This sequence joins TRBV12-3 or TRBV12-4 and TRBJ2-1, with D hard to call. The V end was cut by 3 bases, the J end by 9 bases, with 6 bases between. The CDR3 has 11 amino acids. The CDR3 DNA follows: TGTGCCAGCAGTTTTGAGGTTGAGCAGTTCTTC. Residues: CASSFEVEQFF.

This clonotype was recorded many times. V is TRBV12-3 or TRBV12-4 and J is TRBJ2-2, with no clear D. Trimming removed 7 bases from V and 8 bases from J, with 14 bases in between. The CDR3 runs to 13 residues. The CDR3 coding sequence is TGTGCCAGCACCCTTGATAAGTCAGGGGAGCTGTTTTTT. As protein: CASTLDKSGELFF.

The chain recombines TRBV7-9 with TRBJ2-3; D not certain. With 5 bases removed from V and 5 bases from J, the gap between germline ends came to 11 bases. This CDR3 comprises 13 residues. Germline V CDR1 and CDR2: SEHNR, FQNEAQ (reference sequence). DNA for the CDR3: TGTGCCAGCAGCCGAGAATATCGAGATACGCAGTATTTT. Amino acids: CASSREYRDTQYF. Looking up the rest from reference TRBV7-9 and TRBJ2-3 gives the full variable domain: DTGVSQNPRHKITKRGQNVTFRCDPISEHNRLYWYRQTLGQGPEFLTYFQNEAQLEKSRLLSDRFSAERPKGSFSTLEIQRTEQGDSAMYLCASSREYRDTQYFGPGTRLTVL.

In this sample, this clonotype turned up many times. The V call is TRBV29-1, the J call TRBJ1-2; D is ambiguous. The CDR3 sequence is 10 residues long. The germline V gene has CDR1 SQVTM and CDR2 ANQGSEA. Between the trimmed V and J ends, which lost 8 bases and 9 bases, there was a span of 13 bases. CDR3 coding DNA: TGCAGCACATCCACCGCTCGCTACACCTTC. This encodes CSTSTARYTF.

Ten or more counts support this clonotype. This chain links TRBV15 with TRBJ2-5; D is uncertain. This CDR3 is built from 14 residues. V lost 0 bases and J lost 3, with 8 bases in between. Germline loops: CDR1 LNHNV, CDR2 YYDKDF (reference sequence). In nucleotides, the CDR3 is TGTGCCACCAGCAGAGATCCGGCAGAAGAGACCCAGTACTTC. Translating it yields CATSRDPAEETQYF.

Concerning this clonotype: It may be a read error: a sequence one base away is much more abundant. The rearrangement joins TRBV3-1 to TRBJ2-1; 8 positions agree with TRBD1. Losses at the gene ends were 0 bases for V and 13 bases for J; bases not matched to a gene: 11. The CDR3 extends over 15 amino acids. Germline V CDR1 and CDR2: LGHDT, YNNKEL (reference sequence). The CDR3: CASSQDRRPQGGQFF. The CDR3 DNA reads TGTGCCAGCAGCCAAGATCGGCGCCCACAGGGGGGACAGTTCTTC.

This clonotype has more than one count but fewer than ten. J is TRBJ2-6 and V is TRBV3-1; 8 bases are a match to TRBD1. V trimming: 4 bases; J trimming: 0 bases; junction bases outside the gene matches: 8. The CDR3 runs to 18 residues. CDR1 LGHDT and CDR2 YNNKEL come from the germline V gene (reference sequence). The CDR3 protein is CASSRRDRLASGANVLTF. The DNA of the CDR3 is TGTGCCAGCAGCCGCCGGGACAGGCTAGCCTCTGGGGCCAACGTCCTGACTTTC. Complete variable domain (other parts from reference TRBV3-1 and TRBJ2-6): DTAVSQTPKYLVTQMGNDKSIKCEQNLGHDTMYWYKQDSKKFLKIMFSYNNKELIINETVPNRFSPKSPDKAHLNLHINSLELGDSAVYFCASSRRDRLASGANVLTFGAGSRLTVL.

This clonotype was counted ten times or more. The rearrangement joins TRBV7-2 to TRBJ2-3, with D perhaps matching TRBD2 (6 bases). V was pared by 1 base and J by 2 bases, with 10 bases between. CDR1 is SGHTA, CDR2 FQGNSA, per germline. The CDR3 consists of 15 residues. Here the CDR3 DNA reads TGTGCCAGCAGCTTAGACGGGAGCCTCACAGATACGCAGTATTTT. It is translated as CASSLDGSLTDTQYF.

Ten or more counts support this clonotype. The V and J genes are TRBV5-1 and TRBJ2-2; no firm D call. Germline CDR1 and CDR2: SGHRS and YFSETQ. The V and J ends lost 5 bases and 1 base respectively, with 9 bases between them. The CDR3 consists of 14 residues. CDR3 sequence: CASSVRGNTGELFF. The CDR3 bases are TGCGCCAGCAGTGTACGCGGGAACACCGGGGAGCTGTTTTTT.

This clonotype was counted at least ten times. The chain uses TRBV7-2 and TRBJ1-5; TRBD1 matches at 10 bases. In germline, CDR1 is SGHTA, CDR2 FQGNSA. The CDR3 is 15 residues long. After removal of 1 base from V and 4 bases from J, the junction contained 1 base not matched to a gene. In DNA form, the CDR3 reads TGTGCCAGCAGCTTAGGACAGGGGGCGAATCAGCCCCAGCATTTT. Amino acids: CASSLGQGANQPQHF.

This clonotype was detected many times. This rearrangement joins TRBV20-1 to TRBJ2-7; D not certain. From germline, CDR1 is DFQATT and CDR2 SNEGSKA (reference sequence). The length of the CDR3 is 13 residues. V lost 3 bases and J 4 bases, leaving 13 bases between the germline ends. CDR3 sequence: CSARGSLGYEQYF. The CDR3 region has the DNA TGCAGTGCTAGGGGCTCCCTGGGGTACGAGCAGTACTTC.

At least ten counts were recorded for this clonotype. The gene calls are TRBV4-2 and TRBJ2-1, with 8 bases lining up with TRBD2. V shed 5 bases and J 1 base; nucleotides not matched to a gene: 10. The CDR3 covers 17 residues. Germline CDR1 is LGHNA and CDR2 is YNFKEQ. CDR3 loop: CASSTPGVAGSYNEQFF. The CDR3 DNA follows: TGTGCCAGCAGCACCCCTGGGGTAGCGGGGTCCTACAATGAGCAGTTCTTC.

This clonotype was detected many times. The chain employs TRBV27 and TRBJ2-7; a possible D gene is TRBD2 (6 bases). This CDR3 has 16 amino acids. From germline, CDR1 is MNHEY and CDR2 SMNVEV (reference sequence). The germline V and J ends were trimmed by 0 bases and 0 bases, with 12 bases remaining between them. DNA for the CDR3: TGTGCCAGCAGTTTATCGGGGGGATCGACCTCCTACGAGCAGTACTTC. Translating gives CASSLSGGSTSYEQYF.

Worth noting for this clonotype: A much larger clonotype is one base distant, so this may be a read error. The chain couples TRBV20-1 to TRBJ2-3, with D perhaps matching TRBD1 or TRBD2 (6 bases each). There are 14 residues in the CDR3. V lost 6 bases and J 1 base, leaving 14 bases between the germline ends. Germline V gene lookup returns CDR1 DFQATT and CDR2 SNEGSKA (reference sequence). CDR3 in DNA: TGCAGTGCAGAAGAGGGGGGCCGCACAGATACGCAGTATTTT. This translates into CSAEEGGRTDTQYF.

In this sample, this clonotype turned up many times. The chain is built from TRBV6-2 or TRBV6-3 and TRBJ2-5, with D possibly TRBD1 on 5 matching bases. V shed 6 bases and J shed 1 base, with 15 bases lying between them. The CDR3 has 15 amino acids. Germline assignment: CDR1 MNHEY and CDR2 SVGEGT. CDR3 sequence reads: CASRDIRVPQETQYF. The CDR3 nucleotides read TGTGCCAGCAGAGATATCAGGGTTCCCCAAGAGACCCAGTACTTC.